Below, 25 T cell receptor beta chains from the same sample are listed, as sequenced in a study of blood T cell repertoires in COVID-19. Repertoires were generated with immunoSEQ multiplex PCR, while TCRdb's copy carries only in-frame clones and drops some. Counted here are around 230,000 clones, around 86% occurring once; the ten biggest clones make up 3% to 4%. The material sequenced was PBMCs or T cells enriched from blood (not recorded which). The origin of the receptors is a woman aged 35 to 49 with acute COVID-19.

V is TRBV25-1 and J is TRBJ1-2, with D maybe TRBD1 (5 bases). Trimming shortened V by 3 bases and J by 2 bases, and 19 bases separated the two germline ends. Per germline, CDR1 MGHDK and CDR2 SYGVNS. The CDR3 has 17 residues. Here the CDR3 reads CASSDMGGTDPNYGYTF. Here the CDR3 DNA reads TGTGCCAGCAGTGATATGGGGGGTACAGATCCGAACTATGGCTACACCTTC.

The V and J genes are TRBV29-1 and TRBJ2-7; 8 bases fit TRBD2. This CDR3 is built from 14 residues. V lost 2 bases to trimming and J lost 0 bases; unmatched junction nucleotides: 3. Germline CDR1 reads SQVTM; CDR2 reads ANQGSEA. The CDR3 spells CSVEPSGSSYEQYF. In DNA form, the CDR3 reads TGCAGCGTTGAACCCAGCGGGAGCTCCTACGAGCAGTACTTC.

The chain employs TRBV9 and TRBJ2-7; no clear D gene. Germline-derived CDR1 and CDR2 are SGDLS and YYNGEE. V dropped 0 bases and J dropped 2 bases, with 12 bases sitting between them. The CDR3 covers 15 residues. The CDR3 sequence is CASSVDPALTYEQYF. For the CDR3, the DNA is TGTGCCAGCAGCGTAGACCCAGCGCTAACCTACGAGCAGTACTTC.

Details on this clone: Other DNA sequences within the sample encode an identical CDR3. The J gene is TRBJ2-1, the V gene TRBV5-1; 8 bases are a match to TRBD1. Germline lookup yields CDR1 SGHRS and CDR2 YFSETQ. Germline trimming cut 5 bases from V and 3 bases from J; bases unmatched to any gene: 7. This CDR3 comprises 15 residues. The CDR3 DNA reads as TGCGCCAGCAGTCGAGGGACAGGAGGCTACAATGAGCAGTTCTTC. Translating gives CASSRGTGGYNEQFF.

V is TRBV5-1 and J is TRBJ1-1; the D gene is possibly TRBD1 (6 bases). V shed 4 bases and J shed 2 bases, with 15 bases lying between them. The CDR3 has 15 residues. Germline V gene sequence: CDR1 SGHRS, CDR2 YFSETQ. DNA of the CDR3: TGCGCCAGCAGCCCCGAGCAGGGGCGAAACACTGAAGCTTTCTTT. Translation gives CASSPEQGRNTEAFF.

The chain's CDR3 is CASSNPDRARGYTF. DNA for the CDR3: TGTGCCAGCAGTAACCCGGACAGGGCACGAGGCTACACCTTC. The genes are TRBV6-5 and TRBJ1-2; 8 bases fit TRBD1. There are 14 residues in the CDR3. V trimming: 5 bases; J trimming: 8 bases; junction bases outside the gene matches: 10. CDR1 and CDR2 (germline): MNHEY, SVGAGI.

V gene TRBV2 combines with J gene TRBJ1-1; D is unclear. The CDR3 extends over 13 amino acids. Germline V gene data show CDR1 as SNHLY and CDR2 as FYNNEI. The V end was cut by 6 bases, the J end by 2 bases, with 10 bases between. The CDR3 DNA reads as TGTGCCAGCAGAATAGACATAAACACTGAAGCTTTCTTT. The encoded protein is CASRIDINTEAFF.

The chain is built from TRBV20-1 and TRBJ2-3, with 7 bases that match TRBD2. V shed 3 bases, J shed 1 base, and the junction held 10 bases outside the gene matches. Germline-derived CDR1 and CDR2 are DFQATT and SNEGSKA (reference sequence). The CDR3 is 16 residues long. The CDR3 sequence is CSASFGGSGGTDTQYF. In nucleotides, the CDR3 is TGCAGTGCTAGTTTTGGAGGGAGCGGGGGCACAGATACGCAGTATTTT.

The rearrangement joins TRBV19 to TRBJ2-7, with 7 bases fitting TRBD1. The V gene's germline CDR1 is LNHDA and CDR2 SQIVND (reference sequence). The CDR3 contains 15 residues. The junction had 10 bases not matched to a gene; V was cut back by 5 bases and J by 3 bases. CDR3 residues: CASSFSGTVLYEQYF. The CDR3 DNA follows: TGTGCCAGTAGTTTCTCAGGGACAGTACTCTACGAGCAGTACTTC. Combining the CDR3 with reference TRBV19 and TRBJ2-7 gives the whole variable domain DGGITQSPKYLFRKEGQNVTLSCEQNLNHDAMYWYRQDPGQGLRLIYYSQIVNDFQKGDIAEGYSVSREKKESFPLTVTSAQKNPTAFYLCASSFSGTVLYEQYFGPGTRLTVT.

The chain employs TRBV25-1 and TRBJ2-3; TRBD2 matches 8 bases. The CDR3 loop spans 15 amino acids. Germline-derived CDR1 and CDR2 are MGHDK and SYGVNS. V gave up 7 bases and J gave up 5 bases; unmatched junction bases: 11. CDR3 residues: CASTVRREDIDTQYF. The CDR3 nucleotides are TGTGCCAGCACGGTTAGGCGGGAGGATATAGATACGCAGTATTTT.

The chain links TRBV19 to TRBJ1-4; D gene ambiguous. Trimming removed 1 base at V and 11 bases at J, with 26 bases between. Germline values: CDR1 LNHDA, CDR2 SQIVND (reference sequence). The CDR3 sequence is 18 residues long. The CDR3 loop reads CASSIAGASSPRIGKLFF. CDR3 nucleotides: TGTGCCAGTAGTATAGCCGGAGCCAGTTCCCCGCGAATTGGGAAACTGTTTTTT.

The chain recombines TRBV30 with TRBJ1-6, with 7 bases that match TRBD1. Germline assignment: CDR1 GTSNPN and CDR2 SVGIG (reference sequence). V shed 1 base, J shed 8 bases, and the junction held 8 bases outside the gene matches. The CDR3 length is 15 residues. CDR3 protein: CAWSGQGRIDSPLHF. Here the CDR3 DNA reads TGTGCCTGGAGTGGACAGGGACGGATCGATTCACCCCTCCACTTT.

The CDR3 is CAISSGDSYEQYF. The CDR3 DNA follows: TGTGCCATCAGTAGCGGCGACTCCTACGAGCAGTACTTC. V is TRBV10-3 and J is TRBJ2-7, with a tentative D call TRBD2 (5 bases). The CDR3 spans 13 residues. The V end lost 5 bases, the J end lost 0 bases, and 8 bases lay between the germline ends. CDR1 is ENHRY and CDR2 is SYGVKD in the germline V gene.

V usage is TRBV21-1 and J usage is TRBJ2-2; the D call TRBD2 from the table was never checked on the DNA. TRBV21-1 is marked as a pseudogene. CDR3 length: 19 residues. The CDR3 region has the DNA TGTGCCAGCACATCCCTTGGGACTAGCGGGAGGCGGTCACCCGGGGAGCTGTTTTTT. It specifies CASTSLGTSGRRSPGELFF.

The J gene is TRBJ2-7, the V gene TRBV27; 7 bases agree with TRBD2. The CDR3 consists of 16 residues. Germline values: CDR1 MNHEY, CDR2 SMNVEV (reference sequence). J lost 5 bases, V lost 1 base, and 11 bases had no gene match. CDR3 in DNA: TGTGCCAGCAGTTTATGGGTTGGCGATCGGGGGGACGAGCAGTACTTC. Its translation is CASSLWVGDRGDEQYF.

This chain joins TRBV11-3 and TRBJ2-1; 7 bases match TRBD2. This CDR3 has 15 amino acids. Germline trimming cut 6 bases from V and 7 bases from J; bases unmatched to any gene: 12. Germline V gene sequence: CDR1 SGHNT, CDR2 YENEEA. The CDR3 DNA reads TGTGCCAGCAGTTCGTTTGCGGGGGTGGGGAATGAGCAGTTCTTC. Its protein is CASSSFAGVGNEQFF.

CDR3 residues: CASKQGGSEAFF. CDR3 coding DNA: TGTGCCAGCAAACAAGGAGGGTCTGAAGCTTTCTTT. This sequence joins TRBV2 and TRBJ1-1, with D hard to call. With 7 bases removed from V and 6 bases from J, the gap between germline ends came to 12 bases. This CDR3 has 12 amino acids. The V gene's germline CDR1 is SNHLY and CDR2 FYNNEI.

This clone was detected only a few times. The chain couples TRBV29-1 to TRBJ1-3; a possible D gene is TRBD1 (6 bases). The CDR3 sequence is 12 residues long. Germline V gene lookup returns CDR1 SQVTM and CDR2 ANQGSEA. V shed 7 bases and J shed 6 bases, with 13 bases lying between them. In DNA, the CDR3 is TGCAGCGCCGGACAGCATCAAAACACCATATATTTT. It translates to CSAGQHQNTIYF.

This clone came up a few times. For the CDR3, the DNA is TGTGCCACCAGTCAAAAAGGGGGATTGCAGCCCCAGCATTTT. Its translation: CATSQKGGLQPQHF. The V and J genes are TRBV24-1 and TRBJ1-5; TRBD1 might be the D (6 bases). Trimming cost V 6 bases and J 7 bases, with 15 bases left between them. Germline assignment: CDR1 KGHDR and CDR2 SFDVKD. The CDR3 runs 14 residues.

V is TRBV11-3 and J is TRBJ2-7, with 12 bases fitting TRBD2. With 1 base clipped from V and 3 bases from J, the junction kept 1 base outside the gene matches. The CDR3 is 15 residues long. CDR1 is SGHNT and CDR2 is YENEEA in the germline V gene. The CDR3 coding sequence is TGTGCCAGCAGCTTAGGACTAGCGGGAGACTACGAGCAGTACTTC. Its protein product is CASSLGLAGDYEQYF.

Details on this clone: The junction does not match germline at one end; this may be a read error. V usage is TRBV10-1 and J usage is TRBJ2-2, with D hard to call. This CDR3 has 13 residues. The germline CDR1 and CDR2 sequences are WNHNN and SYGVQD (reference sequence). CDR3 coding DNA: TGCGCCAGCGGTGACCCGCGCACCGGGGAGCTGTTTTTT. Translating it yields CASGDPRTGELFF.

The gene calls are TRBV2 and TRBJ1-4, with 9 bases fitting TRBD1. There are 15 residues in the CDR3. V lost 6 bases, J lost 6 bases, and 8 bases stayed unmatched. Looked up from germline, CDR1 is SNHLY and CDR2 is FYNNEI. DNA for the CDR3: TGTGCCAGCAGGGGACAGGGCCCAGGGGATGAAAAACTGTTTTTT. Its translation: CASRGQGPGDEKLFF.

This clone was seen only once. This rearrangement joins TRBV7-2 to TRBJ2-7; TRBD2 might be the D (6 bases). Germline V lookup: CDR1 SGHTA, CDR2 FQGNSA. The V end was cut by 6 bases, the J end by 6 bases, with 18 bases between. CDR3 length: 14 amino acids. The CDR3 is CASSLVPGVAEQYF. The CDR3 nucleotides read TGTGCCAGCAGTCTCGTTCCGGGAGTCGCCGAGCAGTACTTC.

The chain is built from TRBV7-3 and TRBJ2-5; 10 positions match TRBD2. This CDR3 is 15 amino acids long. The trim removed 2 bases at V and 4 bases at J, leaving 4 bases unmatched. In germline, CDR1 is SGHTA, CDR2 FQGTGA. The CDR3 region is CASSLGGLAVETQYF. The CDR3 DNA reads TGTGCCAGCAGCTTAGGTGGACTAGCGGTAGAGACCCAGTACTTC.

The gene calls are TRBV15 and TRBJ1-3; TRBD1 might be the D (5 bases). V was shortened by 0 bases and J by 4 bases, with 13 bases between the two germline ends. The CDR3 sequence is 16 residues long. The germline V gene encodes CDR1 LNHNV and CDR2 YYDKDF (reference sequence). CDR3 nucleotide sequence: TGTGCCACCAGCAGAGAACCCTCAGGGTCCGGAAACACCATATATTTT. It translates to CATSREPSGSGNTIYF. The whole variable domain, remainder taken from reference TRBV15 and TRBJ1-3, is DAMVIQNPRYQVTQFGKPVTLSCSQTLNHNVMYWYQQKSSQAPKLLFHYYDKDFNNEADTPDNFQSRRPNTSFCFLDIRSPGLGDTAMYLCATSREPSGSGNTIYFGEGSWLTVV.